This T cell receptor beta chain was recorded in a study of cytomegalovirus exposure and HLA in healthy donors. About the study: From roughly 180 million T cells, an earlier analysis saw roughly 120 million unique TCR beta sequences. Ancestry clustering placed 81% of roughly 410 genotyped donors in the Caucasian-associated cluster. Study outcomes and limitations: An analysis done earlier found most TCR beta V segments productive about 87% or about 30% of the time.

Healthy individuals who donated bone marrow served as the donors. PCR amplification relied on 60 Vbeta primers (plus 13 Jbeta primers). The repertoire was sequenced with immunoSEQ multiplex PCR; TCRdb's copy has only in-frame clones and lacks some. The sample has approximately 200,000 clones. Notes on this clone: Antigen unknown.

Trimming took 0 bases from V and 0 from J, leaving 24 bases between them. The CDR3 contains 21 residues. CDR1 is LGHNA, CDR2 YSLEER, per germline. This TCR derives from a boy aged 10-17 years in good health and CMV-seronegative. V gene TRBV4-3 combines with J gene TRBJ2-4, with D tentatively TRBD2 (8 bases). Source material: PBMCs. The CDR3 region is CASSQDVQGQRGLVAKNIQYF. CDR3 nucleotides: TGCGCCAGCAGCCAAGATGTACAGGGGCAGCGGGGGCTAGTAGCCAAAAACATTCAGTACTTC.